Below, one T cell receptor beta chain is given with its context. Its antigen is unknown. Libraries were prepared by immunoSEQ multiplex PCR; TCRdb keeps only in-frame clonotypes and omits some of them. The sample consists of 150,000 or so clones, 70% to 90% of them appearing once. The data belong to a study of T cell responses to AZD1222 COVID-19 vaccine. Study-level results: Samples come after the peak T cell response, not at day 14. CD4 TCRs linked to vaccination spanned spike, dominating at 160-218 and 743-854.

Between the trimmed V and J ends, which lost 3 bases and 1 base, there was a span of 9 bases. The CDR3 sequence is 14 residues long. CDR1 and CDR2 (germline): KGHSH, LQKENI. The sequence derives from an adult in good health. This rearrangement joins TRBV18 to TRBJ1-1; D may be TRBD1 (5 bases). Sequenced here: peripheral blood, sampled on day 0 of AZD1222 vaccination. The DNA for the CDR3 is TGTGCCAGCTCACCGACCACAGGGAACACTGAAGCTTTCTTT. This encodes CASSPTTGNTEAFF.